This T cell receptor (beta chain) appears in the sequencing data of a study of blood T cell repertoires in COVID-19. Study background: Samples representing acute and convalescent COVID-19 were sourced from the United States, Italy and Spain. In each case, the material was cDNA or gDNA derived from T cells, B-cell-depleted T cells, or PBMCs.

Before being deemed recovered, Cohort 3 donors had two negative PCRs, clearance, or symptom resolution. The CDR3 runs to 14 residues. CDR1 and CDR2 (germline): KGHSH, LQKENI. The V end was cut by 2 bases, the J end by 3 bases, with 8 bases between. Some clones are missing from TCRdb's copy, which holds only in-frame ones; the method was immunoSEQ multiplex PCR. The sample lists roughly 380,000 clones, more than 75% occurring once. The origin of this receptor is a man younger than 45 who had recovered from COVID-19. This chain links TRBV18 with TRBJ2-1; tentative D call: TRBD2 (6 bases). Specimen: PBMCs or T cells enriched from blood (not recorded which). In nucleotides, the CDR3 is TGTGCCAGCTCACCATTAGCGGACTACAATGAGCAGTTCTTC. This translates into CASSPLADYNEQFF.